Listed below are T cell receptor beta chains from one sample, sequenced in a study of OX40 agonist ivuxolimab in advanced cancers. Profiled with immunoSEQ multiplex PCR; TCRdb holds only in-frame clones, not every one. The sample consists of 55,000 to 70,000 clones, around nine tenths of them appearing once. Sequences were derived from CD4+ or CD8+ T cells sorted from blood, sampled in a trial of the OX40 agonist ivuxolimab. The receptors were gathered from an adult with an advanced solid tumor such as melanoma, head and neck, liver or kidney cancer. The CDR3 runs from the conserved cysteine through the conserved F or W. D genes are given only for firm matches. Expanded clones are given a class, and other clones once, few, many or no size at all.

size | J | D | V | CDR3 | DNA
- | TRBJ2-7 | TRBD1 | TRBV7-2 | CASSTGQGASYEQYF | TGTGCCAGCAGCACGGGACAGGGGGCGTCCTACGAGCAGTACTTC
- | TRBJ2-3 | TRBD2 | TRBV7-3 | CASSLAGATDTQYF | TGTGCCAGCAGCCTAGCGGGGGCCACAGATACGCAGTATTTT
- | TRBJ1-5 | - | TRBV10-3 | CAISESGGNQPQHF | TGTGCCATCAGTGAGTCAGGGGGCAATCAGCCCCAGCATTTT
once | TRBJ1-5 | - | TRBV5-1 | CASSPGYNQPQHF | TGCGCCAGCAGCCCCGGTTACAATCAGCCCCAGCATTTT
- | TRBJ2-1 | TRBD2 | TRBV15 | CATSTGLAPHEQFF | TGTGCCACCAGCACGGGACTAGCCCCGCATGAGCAGTTCTTC
once | TRBJ2-7 | TRBD1 | TRBV5-5 | CASSRAGTADEQYF | TGTGCCAGCAGCAGAGCCGGGACAGCCGACGAGCAGTACTTC
- | TRBJ1-1 | - | TRBV11-2 | CASSQPQNTEAFF | TGTGCCAGCAGCCAGCCGCAGAACACTGAAGCTTTCTTT
- | TRBJ1-2 | TRBD1 | TRBV7-8 | CASSFPQGASYGYTF | TGTGCCAGCAGCTTCCCCCAGGGGGCAAGTTATGGCTACACCTTC
- | TRBJ2-1 | - | TRBV4-1 | CASSQEGGIGEQFF | TGCGCCAGCAGCCAAGAGGGTGGGATCGGGGAGCAGTTCTTC
- | TRBJ2-1 | TRBD2 | TRBV28 | CASSRLAGGHDNEQFF | TGTGCCAGCAGCCGACTAGCGGGAGGGCACGACAATGAGCAGTTCTTC
- | TRBJ2-7 | - | TRBV5-1 | CASKPNEGASYEQYF | TGCGCCAGCAAACCCAACGAGGGCGCATCCTACGAGCAGTACTTC
few | TRBJ1-6 | TRBD1 | TRBV6-5 | CASSSGTGNSPLHF | TGTGCCAGCAGTTCCGGGACAGGGAATTCACCCCTCCACTTT
- | TRBJ1-5 | - | TRBV28 | CASSPLGVGDSNQPQHF | TGTGCCAGCAGTCCTCTAGGGGTGGGGGATAGCAATCAGCCCCAGCATTTT
once | TRBJ1-2 | - | TRBV7-2 | CASSLRRIYGYTF | TGTGCCAGCAGCTTACGGAGAATCTATGGCTACACCTTC
- | TRBJ2-5 | - | TRBV9 | CASSVDGPRETQYF | TGTGCCAGCAGCGTAGATGGCCCTAGAGAGACCCAGTACTTC
- | TRBJ1-1 | - | TRBV29-1 | CSVAGLGTEAFF | TGCAGCGTTGCGGGTTTGGGCACTGAAGCTTTCTTT
- | TRBJ1-5 | TRBD1 | TRBV27 | CASSMRQGAYQPQHF | TGTGCCAGCAGTATGAGACAGGGGGCTTATCAGCCCCAGCATTTT
few | TRBJ2-7 | - | TRBV7-9 | CASSLVGYEQYF | TGTGCCAGCAGCTTAGTCGGGTACGAGCAGTACTTC
- | TRBJ2-7 | - | TRBV19 | CASSTPGLPPYEQYF | TGTGCCAGTAGTACTCCGGGACTTCCTCCCTACGAGCAGTACTTC
- | TRBJ2-7 | - | TRBV7-9 | CASSLQSSYEQYF | TGTGCCAGCAGCTTACAGAGCTCCTACGAGCAGTACTTC
- | TRBJ1-4 | - | TRBV9 | CASSPGQFAEKLFF | TGTGCCAGCAGCCCAGGACAGTTCGCTGAAAAACTGTTTTTT
- | TRBJ1-2 | TRBD1 | TRBV5-1 | CASSSGQGARNYGYTF | TGCGCCAGCAGCTCCGGACAGGGGGCGCGTAACTATGGCTACACCTTC
- | TRBJ2-2 | - | TRBV7-2 | CASSLGGSTGELFF | TGTGCCAGCAGCTTAGGGGGCAGCACCGGGGAGCTGTTTTTT
- | TRBJ1-4 | - | TRBV9 | CASSVANTAQGKLFF | TGTGCCAGCAGCGTAGCTAATACAGCCCAAGGAAAACTGTTTTTT
once | TRBJ1-1 | - | TRBV2 | CASSLQGITEAFF | TGTGCCAGCAGTTTACAGGGTATCACTGAAGCTTTCTTT
- | TRBJ1-5 | TRBD1 | TRBV2 | CASSPDRDDQPQHF | TGTGCCAGCAGCCCTGACAGGGACGATCAGCCCCAGCATTTT
- | TRBJ2-3 | - | TRBV13 | CASSLRGGADTQYF | TGTGCCAGCAGCCTCAGGGGGGGAGCGGATACGCAGTATTTT
- | TRBJ2-1 | TRBD2 | TRBV19 | CASSLAGTYNEQFF | TGTGCCAGTAGTTTAGCGGGAACCTACAATGAGCAGTTCTTC
- | TRBJ1-6 | - | TRBV6-6 | CASSSEGQTYSPLHF | TGTGCCAGCAGTTCCGAAGGACAGACCTATTCACCCCTCCACTTT
- | TRBJ1-6 | - | TRBV6-1 | CASSEGAYNSPLHF | TGTGCCAGCAGTGAGGGGGCGTATAATTCACCCCTCCACTTT
few | TRBJ1-5 | TRBD1 | TRBV18 | CASSPDRGRGQPQHF | TGTGCCAGCTCCCCGGACAGGGGGCGAGGTCAGCCCCAGCATTTT
- | TRBJ2-1 | TRBD1 | TRBV7-2 | CASSAQGYNEQFF | TGTGCCAGCAGCGCACAGGGGTACAATGAGCAGTTCTTC
- | TRBJ2-7 | - | TRBV18 | CASSRGRGYEQYF | TGTGCCAGCTCGAGGGGAAGAGGCTACGAGCAGTACTTC
- | TRBJ2-3 | - | TRBV28 | CASTPLRSIRTDTQYF | TGTGCCAGCACCCCCCTCCGGAGCATCCGCACAGATACGCAGTATTTT
- | TRBJ1-3 | TRBD1 | TRBV7-2 | CASSSRQGRDTIYF | TGTGCCAGCAGCTCCCGACAGGGACGGGACACCATATATTTT
- | TRBJ1-3 | TRBD1 | TRBV5-1 | CASSPRTGNSGNTIYF | TGCGCCAGCAGCCCCCGGACAGGGAACTCTGGAAACACCATATATTTT
- | TRBJ1-1 | - | TRBV11-3 | CASSFGPRTEAFF | TGTGCCAGCAGCTTCGGCCCACGCACTGAAGCTTTCTTT
- | TRBJ1-3 | - | TRBV7-9 | CASSLGWYRARNSGNTIYF | TGTGCCAGCAGCTTAGGTTGGTACAGGGCCCGAAACTCTGGAAACACCATATATTTT
few | TRBJ2-6 | TRBD1 | TRBV30 | CAWSVTGGFGANVLTF | TGTGCCTGGAGCGTTACAGGGGGCTTTGGGGCCAACGTCCTGACTTTC
- | TRBJ1-2 | - | TRBV9 | CASSVGIGSGYGYTF | TGTGCCAGCAGCGTAGGAATAGGGTCGGGGTATGGCTACACCTTC
- | TRBJ2-7 | TRBD2 | TRBV11-2 | CASSLGVAGTNYEQYF | TGTGCCAGCAGCTTAGGGGTAGCGGGGACAAACTACGAGCAGTACTTC
- | TRBJ2-1 | - | TRBV6-5 | CASSYEGRNEQFF | TGTGCCAGCAGTTACGAGGGCCGGAATGAGCAGTTCTTC